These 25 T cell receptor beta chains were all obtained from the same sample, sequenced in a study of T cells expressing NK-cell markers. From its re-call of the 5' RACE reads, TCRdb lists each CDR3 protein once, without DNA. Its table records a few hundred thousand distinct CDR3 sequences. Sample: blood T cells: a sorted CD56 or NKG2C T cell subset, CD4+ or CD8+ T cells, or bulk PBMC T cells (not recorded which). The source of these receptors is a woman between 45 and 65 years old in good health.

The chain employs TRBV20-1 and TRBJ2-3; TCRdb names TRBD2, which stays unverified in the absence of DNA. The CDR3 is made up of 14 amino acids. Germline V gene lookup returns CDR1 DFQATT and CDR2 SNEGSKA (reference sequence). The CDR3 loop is CSAHPGLSTDTQYF.

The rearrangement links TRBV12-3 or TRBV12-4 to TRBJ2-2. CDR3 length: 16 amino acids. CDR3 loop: CASTHWRHPNTGELFF.

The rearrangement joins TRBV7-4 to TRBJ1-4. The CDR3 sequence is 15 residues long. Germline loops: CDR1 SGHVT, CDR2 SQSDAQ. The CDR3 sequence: CASSLGRRDHEKLFF.

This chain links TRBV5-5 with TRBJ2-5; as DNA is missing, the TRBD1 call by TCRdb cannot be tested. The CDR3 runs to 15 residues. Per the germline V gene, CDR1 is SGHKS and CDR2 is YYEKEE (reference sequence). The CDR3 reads CASSPTGTPVETQYF.

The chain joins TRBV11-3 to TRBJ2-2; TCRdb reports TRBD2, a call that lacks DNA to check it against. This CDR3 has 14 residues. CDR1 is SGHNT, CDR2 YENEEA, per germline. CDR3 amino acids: CASSPGGHPGELFF.

The CDR3 spells CASSQDYTETQYF. The rearrangement links TRBV4-1 to TRBJ2-5. Germline V gene data show CDR1 as MGHRA and CDR2 as YSYEKL. This CDR3 region has 13 residues.

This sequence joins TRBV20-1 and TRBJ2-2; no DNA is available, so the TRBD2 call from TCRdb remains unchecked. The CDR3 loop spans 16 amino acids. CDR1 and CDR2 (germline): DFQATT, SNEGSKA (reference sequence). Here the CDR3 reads CSARDTQRETSGELFF.

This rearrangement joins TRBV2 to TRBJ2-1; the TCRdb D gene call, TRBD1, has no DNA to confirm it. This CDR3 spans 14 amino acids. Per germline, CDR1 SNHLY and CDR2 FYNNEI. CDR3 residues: CASRTLRGPNEQFF.

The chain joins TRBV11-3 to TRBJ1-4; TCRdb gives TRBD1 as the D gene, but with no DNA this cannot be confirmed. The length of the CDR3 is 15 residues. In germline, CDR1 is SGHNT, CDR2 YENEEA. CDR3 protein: CASSGMTGSFEKLFF.

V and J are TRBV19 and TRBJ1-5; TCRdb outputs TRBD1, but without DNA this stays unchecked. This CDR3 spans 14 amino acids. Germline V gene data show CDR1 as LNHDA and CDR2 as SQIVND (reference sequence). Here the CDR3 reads CASRDSRKNQPQHF.

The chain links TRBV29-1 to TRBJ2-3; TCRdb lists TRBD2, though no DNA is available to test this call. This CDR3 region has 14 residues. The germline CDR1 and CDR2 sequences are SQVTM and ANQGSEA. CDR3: CSEEGSLKPDTQYF.

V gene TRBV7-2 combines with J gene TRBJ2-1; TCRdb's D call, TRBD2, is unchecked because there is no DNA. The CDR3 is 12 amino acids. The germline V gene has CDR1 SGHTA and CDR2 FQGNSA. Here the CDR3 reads CASSLGGGPEFF.

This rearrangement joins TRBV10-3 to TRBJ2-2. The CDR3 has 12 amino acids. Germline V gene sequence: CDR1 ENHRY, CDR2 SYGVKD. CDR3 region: CAINGGSGELFF.

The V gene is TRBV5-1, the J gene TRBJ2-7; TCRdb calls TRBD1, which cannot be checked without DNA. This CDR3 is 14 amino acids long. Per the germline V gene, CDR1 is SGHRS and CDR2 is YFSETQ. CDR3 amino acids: CASSLSRGNYEQYF.

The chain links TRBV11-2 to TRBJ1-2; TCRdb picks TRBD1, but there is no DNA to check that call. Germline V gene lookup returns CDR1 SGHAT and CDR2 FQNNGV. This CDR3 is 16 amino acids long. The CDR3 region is CASSSIRGGQGYGYTF.

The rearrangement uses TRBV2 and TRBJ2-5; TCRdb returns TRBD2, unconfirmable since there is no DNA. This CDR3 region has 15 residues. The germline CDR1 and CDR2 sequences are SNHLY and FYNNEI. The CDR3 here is CASSGDGGRRETQYF.

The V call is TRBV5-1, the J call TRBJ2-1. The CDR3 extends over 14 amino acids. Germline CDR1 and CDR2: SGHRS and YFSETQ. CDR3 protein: CASSLKPRHNEQFF.

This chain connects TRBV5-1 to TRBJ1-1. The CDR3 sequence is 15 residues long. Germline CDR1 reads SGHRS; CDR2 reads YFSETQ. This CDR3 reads CASSLEGLTNTEAFF.

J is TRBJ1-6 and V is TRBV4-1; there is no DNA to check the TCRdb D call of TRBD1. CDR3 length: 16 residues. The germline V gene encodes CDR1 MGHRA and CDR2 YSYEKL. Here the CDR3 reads CASSQEGGQYNSPLHF.

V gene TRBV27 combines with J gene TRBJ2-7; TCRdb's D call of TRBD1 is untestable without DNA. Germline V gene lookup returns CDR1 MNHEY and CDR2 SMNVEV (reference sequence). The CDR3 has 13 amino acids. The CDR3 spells CASRNRGRGEQYF.

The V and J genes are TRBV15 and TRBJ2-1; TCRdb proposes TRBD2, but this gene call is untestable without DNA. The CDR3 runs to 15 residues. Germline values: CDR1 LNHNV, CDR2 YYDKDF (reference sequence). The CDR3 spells CATSGQGGRSPEQFF.

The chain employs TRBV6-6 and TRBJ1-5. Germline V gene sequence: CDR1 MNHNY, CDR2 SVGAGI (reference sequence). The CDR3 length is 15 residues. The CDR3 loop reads CASSPIGRAGQPQHF.

The CDR3 here is CASKERSNTGELFF. The V call is TRBV27, the J call TRBJ2-2. Germline CDR1 reads MNHEY; CDR2 reads SMNVEV (reference sequence). The CDR3 covers 14 residues.

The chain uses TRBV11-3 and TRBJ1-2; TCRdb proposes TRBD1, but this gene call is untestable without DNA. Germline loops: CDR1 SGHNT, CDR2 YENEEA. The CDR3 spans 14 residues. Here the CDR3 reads CASSLGPQVDGYTF.

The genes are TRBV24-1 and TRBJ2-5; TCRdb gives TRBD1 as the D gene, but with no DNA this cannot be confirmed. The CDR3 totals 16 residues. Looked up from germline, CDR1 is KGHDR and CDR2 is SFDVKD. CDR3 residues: CATSDPTGGSAETQYF.